A selection of T cell receptor beta chains follows, all from one sample in a study of blood T cells in healthy people across ages. One entry per CDR3 protein, called by TCRdb with MiXCR from the 5' RACE reads. Of 1.5 million to 2 million distinct CDR3 sequences in the sample, around 42% were seen once. The sequencing sample was made of blood. The receptors were sampled from a human donor in good health. Both conserved end residues are part of each CDR3. The D gene is left open where the match is weak. The size field is filled for only some rows; it gives once, few, many or a size class.

D gene: TRBD2
V gene: TRBV12-3/TRBV12-4
clone size: few
J gene: TRBJ2-7
CDR3 DNA: TGTGCCAGCAGTTTTAAGCGGGGGGCGAAAACCTACGAGCAGTACTTC
CDR3 protein: CASSFKRGAKTYEQYF

D gene: .
V gene: TRBV12-3/TRBV12-4
clone size: .
J gene: TRBJ2-1
CDR3 DNA: TGTGCCAGCAGTAGGGATCAAGAGACCCAGTTCTTC
CDR3 protein: CASSRDQETQFF

D gene: .
V gene: TRBV12-3/TRBV12-4
clone size: .
J gene: TRBJ1-4
CDR3 DNA: TGTGCCAGCAGTCCGATTAATGAAAAACTGTTTTTT
CDR3 protein: CASSPINEKLFF

D gene: .
V gene: TRBV5-5
clone size: .
J gene: TRBJ2-7
CDR3 DNA: TGTGCCAGCAGCCCAGCGGTAGGCAGCTACGAGCAGTACTTC
CDR3 protein: CASSPAVGSYEQYF

D gene: TRBD1
V gene: TRBV4-2
clone size: .
J gene: TRBJ1-2
CDR3 DNA: TGTGCCAGCAGCCAAGAACCCGGGACAGCTTATGGCTACACCTTC
CDR3 protein: CASSQEPGTAYGYTF

D gene: TRBD1
V gene: TRBV24-1
clone size: few
J gene: TRBJ2-1
CDR3 DNA: TGTGCCACCAGTGATATGGGACAGGGAGACAATGAGCAGTTCTTC
CDR3 protein: CATSDMGQGDNEQFF

D gene: .
V gene: TRBV7-9
clone size: .
J gene: TRBJ2-5
CDR3 DNA: TGTGCCAGCAGCTTAGCCCAGACAGATAACCAAGAGACCCAGTACTTC
CDR3 protein: CASSLAQTDNQETQYF

D gene: TRBD1
V gene: TRBV4-1
clone size: .
J gene: TRBJ1-2
CDR3 DNA: TGCGCCAGCAGCCAACCGACAGGGCCTCTGAGCTATGGCTACACCTTC
CDR3 protein: CASSQPTGPLSYGYTF

D gene: .
V gene: TRBV9
clone size: few
J gene: TRBJ2-6
CDR3 DNA: TGTGCCAGCAGCGTAGGGGATACCCGCTCTGGGGCCAACGTCCGGACTTTC
CDR3 protein: CASSVGDTRSGANVRTF

D gene: .
V gene: TRBV6-2/TRBV6-3
clone size: .
J gene: TRBJ2-3
CDR3 DNA: TGTGCCAGCAGCGAACCTTCGGACTTCATTACTACAGATACGCAGTATTTT
CDR3 protein: CASSEPSDFITTDTQYF

D gene: .
V gene: TRBV5-8
clone size: .
J gene: TRBJ1-5
CDR3 DNA: TGTGCCAGCAGCTCGTACAGAGATCAGCCCCAGCATTTT
CDR3 protein: CASSSYRDQPQHF

D gene: .
V gene: TRBV4-3
clone size: .
J gene: TRBJ2-7
CDR3 DNA: TGCGCCAGCAGCCAAGAACCGTCCTCACCTTCAAGCGAGCAGTACTTC
CDR3 protein: CASSQEPSSPSSEQYF

D gene: .
V gene: TRBV28
clone size: .
J gene: TRBJ2-7
CDR3 DNA: TGTGCCAGCAGTTTGCAGCCAGGCTCCTACGAGCAGTACTTC
CDR3 protein: CASSLQPGSYEQYF

D gene: .
V gene: TRBV5-1
clone size: .
J gene: TRBJ2-6
CDR3 DNA: TGCGCCAGCAGCGCCTTAATTAGCTCTGGGGCCAACGTCCAGACTTTC
CDR3 protein: CASSALISSGANVQTF

D gene: .
V gene: TRBV9
clone size: .
J gene: TRBJ2-1
CDR3 DNA: TGTGCCAGCAGCGAACACCCAGATTTCGATGAGCAGTTCTTC
CDR3 protein: CASSEHPDFDEQFF

D gene: .
V gene: TRBV4-3
clone size: .
J gene: TRBJ2-1
CDR3 DNA: TGCGCCAGCAGCCAGGGTACAGCGGGCCTGTCTTCCAATGAGCAGTTCTTC
CDR3 protein: CASSQGTAGLSSNEQFF

D gene: .
V gene: TRBV20-1
clone size: .
J gene: TRBJ1-2
CDR3 DNA: TGCAGTGCTAGGAATGGGTGTTATGGCTACACCTTC
CDR3 protein: CSARNGCYGYTF

D gene: .
V gene: TRBV6-5
clone size: .
J gene: TRBJ2-1
CDR3 DNA: TGTGCCAGCAGTCCCCTAAAGCGTGGGGAGCAGTTCTTC
CDR3 protein: CASSPLKRGEQFF

D gene: .
V gene: TRBV5-1
clone size: .
J gene: TRBJ2-1
CDR3 DNA: TGCGCCAGCAGCCCCGTTACCGGAGTACCCTCCTACAATGAGCAGTTCTTC
CDR3 protein: CASSPVTGVPSYNEQFF

D gene: .
V gene: TRBV7-2
clone size: .
J gene: TRBJ2-3
CDR3 DNA: TGTGCCAGCAGCTGGCAGGGAGTAGACACAGATACGCAGTATTTT
CDR3 protein: CASSWQGVDTDTQYF

D gene: .
V gene: TRBV29-1
clone size: .
J gene: TRBJ1-1
CDR3 DNA: TGCAGCGTCGACGGTTTGGAGGGAGTCCCCCACATGAACACTGAAGCTTTCTTT
CDR3 protein: CSVDGLEGVPHMNTEAFF

D gene: TRBD1
V gene: TRBV10-3
clone size: .
J gene: TRBJ1-4
CDR3 DNA: TGTGCCATCAGCGCAGGGGGCGCGGGAACTAATGAAAAACGGTTTTTT
CDR3 protein: CAISAGGAGTNEKRFF

D gene: TRBD2
V gene: TRBV4-3
clone size: few
J gene: TRBJ2-1
CDR3 DNA: TGCGCCAGCAGCCAATTTGGTCTAGCGGCAAACAATGAGCAGTTCTTC
CDR3 protein: CASSQFGLAANNEQFF

D gene: .
V gene: TRBV5-1
clone size: .
J gene: TRBJ2-1
CDR3 DNA: TGCGCCAGCATTTATAGTGCGGGGTACAATGAGCAGTTCTTC
CDR3 protein: CASIYSAGYNEQFF

D gene: TRBD1
V gene: TRBV4-3
clone size: .
J gene: TRBJ2-1
CDR3 DNA: TGCGCCAGCAGCCGACTGACAGGGATTACGACTTGGGATAGCAGTAATGAGCAGTTCTTC
CDR3 protein: CASSRLTGITTWDSSNEQFF

D gene: TRBD1
V gene: TRBV5-5
clone size: few
J gene: TRBJ2-1
CDR3 DNA: TGTGCCAGCAGCCCGGACAGGGGGGCTAGAAACAATGAGCAGTTCTTC
CDR3 protein: CASSPDRGARNNEQFF

D gene: .
V gene: TRBV29-1
clone size: few
J gene: TRBJ2-7
CDR3 DNA: TGCAGCGTTGGTCCGAGGGCAGGGAGCTACAAGCAGTACTTC
CDR3 protein: CSVGPRAGSYKQYF

D gene: TRBD1
V gene: TRBV9
clone size: few
J gene: TRBJ2-5
CDR3 DNA: TGTGCCAGCAGCGTGGACAGGGGATGGAAGGAGACCCAGTACTTC
CDR3 protein: CASSVDRGWKETQYF

D gene: TRBD1
V gene: TRBV11-2
clone size: few
J gene: TRBJ2-7
CDR3 DNA: TGTGCCAGCAGCTTTCGGACAGGGTTAACCTACGAGCAGTACTTC
CDR3 protein: CASSFRTGLTYEQYF